These 27 T cell receptor beta chains share one sample of origin, sequenced in a study of T cells in Graves' hyperthyroidism and ophthalmopathy. Researchers amplified the TCR beta CDR3 regions from RNA transcripts. During a first-round RT-PCR of the TCR CDR3, the HTBI primer set was used. Each CDR3 protein gets one entry after TCRdb re-called the multiplex PCR reads with MiXCR. The sample shows 480,000 or so distinct CDR3 sequences, about 45% of them seen only once. The sample comprised peripheral blood or thyroid tissue (not recorded which). The receptors derive from an adult woman with Graves' disease, either hyperthyroidism or ophthalmopathy (not recorded which).

The table lists this clonotype with many counts. The chain links TRBV7-2 to TRBJ1-5; D is perhaps TRBD1 (6 bases). The ends were cut back, 0 bases at V and 4 bases at J, with 19 bases in the middle. The CDR3 consists of 18 residues. The germline gives CDR1 SGHTA, CDR2 FQGNSA. CDR3 nucleotides: TGTGCCAGCAGCTTAGCGATGCGGGGGGCCGAGGGGAATCAGCCCCAGCATTTT. This encodes CASSLAMRGAEGNQPQHF.

There are many counts of this clonotype. The J gene is TRBJ2-7, the V gene TRBV2; the match to TRBD1 covers 10 bases. CDR1 and CDR2 (germline): SNHLY, FYNNEI. V was pared by 8 bases and J by 9 bases, with 10 bases of the junction left unmatched. The CDR3 extends over 13 amino acids. CDR3 residues: CASGDRGEAGQYF. The CDR3 DNA follows: TGTGCCAGCGGGGACAGGGGAGAGGCTGGGCAGTACTTC.

This sequence joins TRBV7-9 and TRBJ1-5; D possibly corresponds to TRBD1 (5 bases). CDR1 SEHNR and CDR2 FQNEAQ come from the germline V gene (reference sequence). The V end lost 5 bases, the J end lost 3 bases, and 11 bases lay between the germline ends. CDR3 length: 14 residues. CDR3 sequence (DNA): TGTGCCAGCAGCGGAGACAGTGACAATCAGCCCCAGCATTTT. This gives the protein CASSGDSDNQPQHF.

V is TRBV30 and J is TRBJ1-1; 9 nucleotides align to TRBD1. V trimming: 2 bases; J trimming: 11 bases; junction bases outside the gene matches: 3. The CDR3 totals 11 residues. Germline CDR1 and CDR2: GTSNPN and SVGIG (reference sequence). The CDR3 DNA sequence: TGTGCCTGGAGTCGGGACAGGGAGGCTTTCTTT. Its translation: CAWSRDREAFF.

In regard to this clonotype: A much larger clone differs from this one at a single base, so this may be a read error. The final CDR3 position lacks the conserved phenylalanine or tryptophan, pointing to a likely read error. The J gene is TRBJ2-7, the V gene TRBV7-9; TRBD1 matches 12 bases. V gave up 4 bases and J gave up 5 bases; unmatched junction bases: 3. The CDR3 loop spans 14 amino acids. Germline lookup yields CDR1 SEHNR and CDR2 FQNEAQ (reference sequence). The CDR3 bases are TGTGCCAGCAGCTGGGACAGGGGGCGAAACGAGCAGTACTCC. This translates into CASSWDRGRNEQYS.

This chain joins TRBV5-1 and TRBJ2-5; 9 nucleotides agree with TRBD2. This CDR3 comprises 14 residues. The trim removed 5 bases at V and 2 bases at J, leaving 4 bases unmatched. The V gene's germline CDR1 is SGHRS and CDR2 YFSETQ. The CDR3 protein is CASRSLAGQETQYF. Written as DNA, the CDR3 is TGCGCCAGCAGGTCTCTAGCGGGACAAGAGACCCAGTACTTC.

The CDR3 nucleotides are TGCAGTGCCGGACTAGCGGGAGTCTCGTACGAGCAGTACTTC. This codes for CSAGLAGVSYEQYF. This chain joins TRBV20-1 and TRBJ2-7, with 13 bases lining up with TRBD2. The CDR3 loop spans 14 amino acids. Trimming took 6 bases from V and 4 from J; bases not matched to a gene: 6. Germline CDR1 and CDR2: DFQATT and SNEGSKA (reference sequence).

The V and J genes are TRBV20-1 and TRBJ1-4; possibly TRBD1 for D (6 bases). Trimming stripped 3 bases from V and 6 bases from J, with 11 bases between. The germline CDR1 and CDR2 sequences are DFQATT and SNEGSKA (reference sequence). This CDR3 contains 13 residues. The CDR3 region is CSASGGGDEKLFF. The CDR3 DNA is TGCAGTGCTAGTGGGGGCGGGGATGAAAAACTGTTTTTT.

This chain uses TRBV10-2 with TRBJ2-7; D remains ambiguous. CDR1 WSHSY and CDR2 SAAADI come from the germline V gene. This CDR3 has 15 residues. Trimming left V 3 bases short and J 1 base short, with 13 bases between. The CDR3 is CASSEESTFSYEQYF. In nucleotides, the CDR3 is TGCGCCAGCAGTGAAGAGTCCACCTTTTCCTACGAGCAGTACTTC.

This clonotype was counted at least ten times. V gene TRBV3-1 combines with J gene TRBJ2-5; 10 bases agree with TRBD2. V dropped 0 bases and J dropped 5; count of bases not matched to a gene: 9. The CDR3 length is 17 residues. Germline V gene data show CDR1 as LGHDT and CDR2 as YNNKEL (reference sequence). Written as DNA, the CDR3 is TGTGCCAGCAGCCAAGAACTCCTAGCGGGAGTAGGGGAGACCCAGTACTTC. It translates to CASSQELLAGVGETQYF.

V gene TRBV24-1 combines with J gene TRBJ1-2, with 9 nucleotides matching TRBD1. The CDR3 totals 15 residues. V lost 3 bases to trimming and J lost 5 bases; unmatched junction nucleotides: 6. From germline, CDR1 is KGHDR and CDR2 SFDVKD. Here the CDR3 reads CATSDTRTGEYGYTF. Written as DNA, the CDR3 is TGTGCCACCAGTGATACTCGGACAGGGGAATATGGCTACACCTTC.

The chain links TRBV24-1 to TRBJ2-5, with a tentative D call TRBD1 (5 bases). Germline V gene sequence: CDR1 KGHDR, CDR2 SFDVKD. Deletions cut 3 bases from V and 3 bases from J, with 13 bases between. CDR3 length equals 15 residues. The CDR3: CATSDPQGSEETQYF. The CDR3 DNA is TGTGCCACCAGTGATCCCCAGGGAAGCGAAGAGACCCAGTACTTC.

The chain links TRBV25-1 to TRBJ1-5; D is possibly TRBD1 (5 bases). V gave up 5 bases and J gave up 0 bases, with 8 bases separating them. This CDR3 is 14 amino acids long. Per germline, CDR1 MGHDK and CDR2 SYGVNS. The CDR3 here is CASSWGYSNQPQHF. DNA for the CDR3: TGTGCCAGCAGTTGGGGGTATAGCAATCAGCCCCAGCATTTT.

The V gene is TRBV7-9, the J gene TRBJ1-5; D is undetermined. CDR1 is SEHNR and CDR2 is FQNEAQ in the germline V gene (reference sequence). The CDR3 consists of 12 residues. With 8 bases removed from V and 7 bases from J, the gap between germline ends came to 12 bases. CDR3: CASGRPGQPQHF. The CDR3 DNA reads as TGTGCCAGCGGACGGCCGGGGCAGCCCCAGCATTTT.

Concerning this clonotype: The final CDR3 position lacks the conserved phenylalanine or tryptophan, pointing to a likely read error. The DNA is left out, because the CDR3 cannot be placed on it with certainty; the CDR3 is given as TCRdb lists it. The chain joins TRBV10-3 to TRBJ2-5; the DNA was not compared with TRBD1, the D call given in the table. The CDR3 adds up to 16 amino acids, both ends counted. Germline-derived CDR1 and CDR2 are ENHRY and SYGVKD. The CDR3 region is CAISVDSPLKGYTFGS.

The V gene is TRBV6-6, the J gene TRBJ1-1, with 7 positions matching TRBD1. The CDR3 totals 15 residues. CDR1 and CDR2 from the germline V gene are MNHNY and SVGAGI (reference sequence). Trimming took 7 bases from V and 1 from J; bases not matched to a gene: 9. The CDR3 sequence is CASIDRGGPNTEAFF. The CDR3 DNA follows: TGTGCCAGCATCGACAGAGGGGGCCCGAACACTGAAGCTTTCTTT.

On this clonotype itself: At one of its ends the junction is not consistent with the germline gene, which may arise from a read error. This chain connects TRBV11-1 to TRBJ1-2; D is unresolved. Germline V gene sequence: CDR1 SGHAT, CDR2 FQDESV (reference sequence). The CDR3 covers 14 residues. CDR3 sequence reads: CASSLAAPYYGYTF. The CDR3 DNA is TGTGCCAGCAGTTTAGCGGCACCCTACTATGGCTACACCTTC. The variable domain in full, with the rest retrieved from reference TRBV11-1 and TRBJ1-2, is EAEVAQSPRYKITEKSQAVAFWCDPISGHATLYWYRQILGQGPELLVQFQDESVVDDSQLPKDRFSAERLKGVDSTLKIQPAELGDSAMYLCASSLAAPYYGYTFGSGTRLTVV.

This clonotype has a handful of counts. The chain employs TRBV15 and TRBJ2-3; D is uncertain. Per germline, CDR1 LNHNV and CDR2 YYDKDF (reference sequence). Trimming cost V 0 bases and J 1 base, with 2 bases left between them. This CDR3 is built from 13 residues. CDR3 bases: TGTGCCACCAGCAGAGATCGCACAGATACGCAGTATTTT. It translates to CATSRDRTDTQYF.

Concerning this clonotype itself: Just one base apart from a much larger clone, this may be a read error. The chain is built from TRBV6-1 and TRBJ2-5, with TRBD2 matching over 9 bases. The junction had 14 bases not matched to a gene; V was cut back by 8 bases and J by 7 bases. Germline V gene sequence: CDR1 MNHNS, CDR2 SASEGT. CDR3 size: 15 residues. This CDR3 is CASGPGAGGPGTQYF. The CDR3 DNA sequence: TGTGCCAGCGGCCCCGGGGCGGGAGGGCCAGGGACCCAGTACTTC.

J is TRBJ2-5 and V is TRBV13; 7 bases line up with TRBD1. The CDR3 is 15 amino acids. CDR1 PRHDT and CDR2 FYEKMQ come from the germline V gene (reference sequence). Trimming cost V 5 bases and J 5 bases; bases outside gene matches: 11. In DNA, the CDR3 is TGTGCCAGCAGCCAGAGGGACAGACCGGGGGAGACCCAGTACTTC. This encodes CASSQRDRPGETQYF.

This clonotype was found a few times. The junction departs from germline at one end; a sequencing error may be responsible. This chain connects TRBV6-5 to TRBJ1-5; no reliable D call. The CDR3 is 14 amino acids. Germline values: CDR1 MNHEY, CDR2 SVGAGI. The CDR3 protein is CAISDPGGNQPQHF. DNA for the CDR3: TGTGCCATCAGTGACCCCGGGGGCAATCAGCCCCAGCATTTT.

This chain links TRBV29-1 with TRBJ2-7, with 10 nucleotides matching TRBD1. After removal of 8 bases from V and 6 bases from J, the junction contained 4 bases not matched to a gene. Per the germline V gene, CDR1 is SQVTM and CDR2 is ANQGSEA. This CDR3 has 11 amino acids. The CDR3 nucleotides read TGCAGCTTAGGACAGGGGGGCGAGCAGTACTTC. As protein: CSLGQGGEQYF.

V gene TRBV11-2 combines with J gene TRBJ2-7; no definite D call. The CDR3 loop spans 16 amino acids. Looked up from germline, CDR1 is SGHAT and CDR2 is FQNNGV. V was pared by 1 base and J by 2 bases, with 15 bases between. CDR3 DNA sequence: TGTGCCAGCAGCTTAGGTCTAGGGATGAGTGCCTACGAGCAGTACTTC. Its translation: CASSLGLGMSAYEQYF.

This clonotype has at least ten counts. This rearrangement joins TRBV19 to TRBJ1-4; D is unclear. Per the germline V gene, CDR1 is LNHDA and CDR2 is SQIVND (reference sequence). Trimming took off 3 bases at V and 1 base at J, with 9 bases between the two ends. This CDR3 spans 15 amino acids. The CDR3 here is CASSMGRLTNEKLFF. The DNA for the CDR3 is TGTGCCAGTAGTATGGGGAGATTAACTAATGAAAAACTGTTTTTT.

The chain carries TRBV29-1 and TRBJ2-1; 9 bases align to TRBD2. The junction had 16 bases not matched to a gene; V was cut back by 4 bases and J by 9 bases. CDR1 and CDR2 (germline): SQVTM, ANQGSEA. The length of the CDR3 is 16 residues. The CDR3: CSVVTPLAGGLVEQFF. CDR3 DNA sequence: TGCAGCGTTGTGACCCCCCTGGCGGGAGGGCTCGTTGAGCAGTTCTTC.

This clonotype came up many times. This chain links TRBV9 with TRBJ2-7; TRBD2 matches 7 bases. Trimming cost V 4 bases and J 6 bases; bases outside gene matches: 13. The CDR3 runs to 15 residues. Germline CDR1 and CDR2: SGDLS and YYNGEE. CDR3 in DNA: TGTGCCAGCAGCCCCACGGGGGGAGTGGTGGGCGAGCAGTACTTC. Translated, it gives CASSPTGGVVGEQYF.

The V and J genes are TRBV20-1 and TRBJ1-1, with a weak D call TRBD1 (5 bases). The germline V gene encodes CDR1 DFQATT and CDR2 SNEGSKA (reference sequence). The CDR3 is made up of 14 amino acids. With 3 bases removed from V and 0 bases from J, the gap between germline ends came to 11 bases. CDR3 in amino acids: CSASLGPMNTEAFF. Here the CDR3 DNA reads TGCAGTGCTAGTTTGGGGCCGATGAACACTGAAGCTTTCTTT.